This T cell receptor (beta chain) was recorded in a study of shared clonotypes between healthy human individuals. Findings of the study overall: Naive CD4 clonotype sharing across a handful of donors was approximately 5.2%.

Naive CD8 isolation took CD45RO-negative cells positively selected for CCR7 and excluded terminally differentiated effector memory CD45RA+ cells. The authors loaded about 0.2 ug DNA, 27,000 or so T cell genomes, into sorted-subset replicate PCRs. The method was immunoSEQ multiplex PCR; TCRdb's version includes in-frame clones alone and lacks a portion of them. The table includes about 2.2 million clones, 93% detected once. A note on this clone: Its target is unknown.

CDR1 is SGHTA and CDR2 is FQGNSA in the germline V gene. The CDR3 is 16 residues long. V dropped 4 bases and J dropped 4 bases, with 20 bases sitting between them. The chain has TRBV7-2 and TRBJ2-7, with no clear D. This TCR came from a man aged 18 to 29 in good health. Some clones in this sample may be carry-over from other donors' samples. The sample consisted of naive CD8+ T cells from PBMCs. DNA for the CDR3: TGTGCCAGCAGCTCGCACGTACGTATGGGGAATTACGAGCAGTACTTC. Amino acids: CASSSHVRMGNYEQYF. Full variable domain (remainder filled in from reference TRBV7-2 and TRBJ2-7): GAGVSQSPSNKVTEKGKDVELRCDPISGHTALYWYRQSLGQGLEFLIYFQGNSAPDKSGLPSDRFSAERTGGSVSTLTIQRTQQEDSAVYLCASSSHVRMGNYEQYFGPGTRLTVT.